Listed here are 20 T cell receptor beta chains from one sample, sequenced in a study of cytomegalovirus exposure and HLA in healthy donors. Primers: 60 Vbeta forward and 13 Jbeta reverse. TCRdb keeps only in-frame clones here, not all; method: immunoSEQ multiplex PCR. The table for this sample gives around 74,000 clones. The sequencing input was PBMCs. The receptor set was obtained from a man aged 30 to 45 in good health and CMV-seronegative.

CDR3 residues: CASSPGRGRETQYF. In nucleotides, the CDR3 is TGCGCCAGCAGCCCCGGGAGGGGGAGGGAGACCCAGTACTTC. The gene calls are TRBV5-1 and TRBJ2-5, with 8 nucleotides matching TRBD2. V lost 4 bases, J lost 5 bases, and 7 bases stayed unmatched. This CDR3 has 14 residues. Germline lookup yields CDR1 SGHRS and CDR2 YFSETQ. Full variable domain (remainder filled in from reference TRBV5-1 and TRBJ2-5): KAGVTQTPRYLIKTRGQQVTLSCSPISGHRSVSWYQQTPGQGLQFLFEYFSETQRNKGNFPGRFSGRQFSNSRSEMNVSTLELGDSALYLCASSPGRGRETQYFGPGTRLLVL.

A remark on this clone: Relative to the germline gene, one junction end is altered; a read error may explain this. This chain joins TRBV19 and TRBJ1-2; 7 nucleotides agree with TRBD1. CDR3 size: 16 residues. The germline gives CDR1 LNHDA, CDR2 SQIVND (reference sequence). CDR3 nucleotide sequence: TGTGCCAGTAGTATCGGGGAGACAGGGCTAAACTTTGGCTACACCTTC. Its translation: CASSIGETGLNFGYTF.

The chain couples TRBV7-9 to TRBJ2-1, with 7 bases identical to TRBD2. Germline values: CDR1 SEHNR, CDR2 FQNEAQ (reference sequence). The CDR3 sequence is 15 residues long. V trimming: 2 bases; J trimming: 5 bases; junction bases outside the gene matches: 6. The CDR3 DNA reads TGTGCCAGCAGCTTATGGGAGGGTAGGGACAATGAGCAGTTCTTC. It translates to CASSLWEGRDNEQFF. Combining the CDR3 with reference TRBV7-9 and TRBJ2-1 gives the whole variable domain DTGVSQNPRHKITKRGQNVTFRCDPISEHNRLYWYRQTLGQGPEFLTYFQNEAQLEKSRLLSDRFSAERPKGSFSTLEIQRTEQGDSAMYLCASSLWEGRDNEQFFGPGTRLTVL.

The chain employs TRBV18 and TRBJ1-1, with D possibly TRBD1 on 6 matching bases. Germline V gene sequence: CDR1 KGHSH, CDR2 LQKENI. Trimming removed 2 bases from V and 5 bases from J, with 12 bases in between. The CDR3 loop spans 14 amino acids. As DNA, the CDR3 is TGTGCCAGCTCACCAAGACAGGCTCGAACTGAAGCTTTCTTT. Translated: CASSPRQARTEAFF.

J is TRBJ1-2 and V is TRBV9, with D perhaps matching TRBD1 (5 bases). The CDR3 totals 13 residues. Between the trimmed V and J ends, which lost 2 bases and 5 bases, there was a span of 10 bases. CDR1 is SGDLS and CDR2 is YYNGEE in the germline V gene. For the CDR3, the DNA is TGTGCCAGCAGCGTCGGACAAGGGTATGGCTACACCTTC. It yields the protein CASSVGQGYGYTF. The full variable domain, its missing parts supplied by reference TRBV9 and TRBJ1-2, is DSGVTQTPKHLITATGQRVTLRCSPRSGDLSVYWYQQSLDQGLQFLIQYYNGEERAKGNILERFSAQQFPDLHSELNLSSLELGDSALYFCASSVGQGYGYTFGSGTRLTVV.

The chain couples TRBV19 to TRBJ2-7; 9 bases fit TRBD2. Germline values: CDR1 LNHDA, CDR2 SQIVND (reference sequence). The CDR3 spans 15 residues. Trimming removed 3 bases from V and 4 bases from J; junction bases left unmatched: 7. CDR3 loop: CASSIVAGALYEQYF. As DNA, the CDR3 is TGTGCCAGTAGTATCGTAGCGGGAGCTTTATACGAGCAGTACTTC.

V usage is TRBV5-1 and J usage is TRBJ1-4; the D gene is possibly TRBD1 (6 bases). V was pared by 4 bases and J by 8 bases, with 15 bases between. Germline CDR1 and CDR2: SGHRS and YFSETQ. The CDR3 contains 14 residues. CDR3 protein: CASSITGYGEKLFF. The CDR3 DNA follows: TGCGCCAGCAGCATAACAGGGTATGGAGAAAAACTGTTTTTT.

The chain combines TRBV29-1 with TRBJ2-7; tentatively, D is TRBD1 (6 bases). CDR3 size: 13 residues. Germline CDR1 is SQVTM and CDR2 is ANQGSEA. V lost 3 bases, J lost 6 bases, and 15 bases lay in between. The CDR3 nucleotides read TGCAGCGTTGAGTCTGGGGGCTGGGGCGAGCAGTACTTC. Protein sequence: CSVESGGWGEQYF.

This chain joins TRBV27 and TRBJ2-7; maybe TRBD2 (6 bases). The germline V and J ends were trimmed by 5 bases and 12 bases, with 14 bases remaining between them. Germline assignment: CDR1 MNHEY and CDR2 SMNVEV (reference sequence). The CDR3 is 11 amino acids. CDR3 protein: CASSGGGVRYF. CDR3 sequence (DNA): TGTGCCAGCAGTGGAGGAGGGGTCAGGTACTTC.

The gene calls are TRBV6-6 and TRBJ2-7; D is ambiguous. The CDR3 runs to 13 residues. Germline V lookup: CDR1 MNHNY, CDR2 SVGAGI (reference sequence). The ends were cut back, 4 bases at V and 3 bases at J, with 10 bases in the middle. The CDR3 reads CASSLTIDYEQYF. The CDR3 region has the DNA TGTGCCAGCAGTTTGACAATAGACTACGAGCAGTACTTC.

The CDR3 coding sequence is TGCGCCAGCAGCGGGACAGGGGGCTCCTACAATGAGCAGTTCTTC. Protein sequence: CASSGTGGSYNEQFF. The rearrangement links TRBV5-1 to TRBJ2-1; TRBD1 agrees at 11 bases. The V gene end was trimmed by 4 bases and the J gene end by 0 bases; junction bases not matched to a gene: 0. The CDR3 contains 15 residues. Germline-derived CDR1 and CDR2 are SGHRS and YFSETQ.

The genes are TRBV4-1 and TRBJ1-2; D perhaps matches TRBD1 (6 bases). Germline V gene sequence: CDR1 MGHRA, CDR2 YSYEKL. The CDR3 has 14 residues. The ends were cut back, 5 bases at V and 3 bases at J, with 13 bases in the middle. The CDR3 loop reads CASSNRDTYYGYTF. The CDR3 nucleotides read TGCGCCAGCAGCAACCGGGACACCTACTATGGCTACACCTTC.

The CDR3 bases are TGTGCCAGCAGCCCCTTCTTAGGGGAGAACACTGAAGCTTTCTTT. The encoded protein is CASSPFLGENTEAFF. The chain employs TRBV5-4 and TRBJ1-1; tentative D call: TRBD1 (5 bases). This CDR3 has 15 amino acids. Trimming cost V 4 bases and J 1 base, with 14 bases left between them. Germline-derived CDR1 and CDR2 are SGHNT and YYREEE (reference sequence).

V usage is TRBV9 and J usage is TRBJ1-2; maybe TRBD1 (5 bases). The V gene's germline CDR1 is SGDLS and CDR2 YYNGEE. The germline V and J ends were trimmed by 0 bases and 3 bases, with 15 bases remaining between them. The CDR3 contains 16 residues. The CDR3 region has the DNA TGTGCCAGCAGCGTAGAAGGAAGGGGTTCGGACTATGGCTACACCTTC. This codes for CASSVEGRGSDYGYTF.

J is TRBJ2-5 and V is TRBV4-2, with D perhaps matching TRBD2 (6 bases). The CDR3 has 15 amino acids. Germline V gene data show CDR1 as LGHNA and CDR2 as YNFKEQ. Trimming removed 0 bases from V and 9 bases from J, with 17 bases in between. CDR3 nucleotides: TGTGCCAGCAGCCAAGATATGTCCTCGGGGGTGGCCCAGTACTTC. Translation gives CASSQDMSSGVAQYF.

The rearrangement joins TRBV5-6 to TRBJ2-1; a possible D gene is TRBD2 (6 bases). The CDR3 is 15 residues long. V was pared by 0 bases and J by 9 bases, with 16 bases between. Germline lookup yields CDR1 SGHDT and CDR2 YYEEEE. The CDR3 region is CASSLGGLGFGEQFF. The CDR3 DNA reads TGTGCCAGCAGCTTGGGGGGACTGGGGTTCGGTGAGCAGTTCTTC.

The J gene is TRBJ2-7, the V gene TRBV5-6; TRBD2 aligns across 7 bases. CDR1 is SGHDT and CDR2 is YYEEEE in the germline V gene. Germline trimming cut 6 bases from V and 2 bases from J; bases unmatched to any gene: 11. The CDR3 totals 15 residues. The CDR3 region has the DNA TGTGCCAGCACCCCGGCTGGGGGGGTCACCTACGAGCAGTACTTC. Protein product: CASTPAGGVTYEQYF.

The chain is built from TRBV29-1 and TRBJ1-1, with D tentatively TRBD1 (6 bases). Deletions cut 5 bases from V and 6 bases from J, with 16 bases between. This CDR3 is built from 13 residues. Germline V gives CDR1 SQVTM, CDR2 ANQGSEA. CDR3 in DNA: TGCAGCGTTTTACAGGGTACCAGCTCTGAAGCTTTCTTT. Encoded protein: CSVLQGTSSEAFF.

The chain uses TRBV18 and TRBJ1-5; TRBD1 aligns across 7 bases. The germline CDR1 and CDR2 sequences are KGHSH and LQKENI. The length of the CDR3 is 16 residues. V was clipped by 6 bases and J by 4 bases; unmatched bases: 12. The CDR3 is CASSGAGGYSNQPQHF. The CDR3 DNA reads TGTGCCAGCTCGGGGGCAGGGGGTTACTCTAATCAGCCCCAGCATTTT.

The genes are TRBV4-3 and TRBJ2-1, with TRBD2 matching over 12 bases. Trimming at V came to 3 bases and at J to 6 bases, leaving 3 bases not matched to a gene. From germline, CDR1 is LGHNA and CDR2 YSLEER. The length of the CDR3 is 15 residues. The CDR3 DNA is TGCGCCAGCAGCCAGACTAGCGGGAGCTCCAATGAGCAGTTCTTC. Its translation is CASSQTSGSSNEQFF.